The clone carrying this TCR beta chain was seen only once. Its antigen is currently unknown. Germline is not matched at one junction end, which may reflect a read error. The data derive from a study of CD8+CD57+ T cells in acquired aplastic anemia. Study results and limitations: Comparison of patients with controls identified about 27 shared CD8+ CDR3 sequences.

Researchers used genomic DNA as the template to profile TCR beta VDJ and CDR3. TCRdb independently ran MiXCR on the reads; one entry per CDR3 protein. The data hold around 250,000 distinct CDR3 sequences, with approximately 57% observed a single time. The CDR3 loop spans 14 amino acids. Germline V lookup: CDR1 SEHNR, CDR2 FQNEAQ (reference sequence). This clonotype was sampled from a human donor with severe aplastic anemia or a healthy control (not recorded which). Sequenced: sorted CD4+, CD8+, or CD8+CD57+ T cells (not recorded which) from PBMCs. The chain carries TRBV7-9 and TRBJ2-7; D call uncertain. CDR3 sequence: CASSSHWENYEQCF. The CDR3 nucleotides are TGTGCCAGCAGTTCCCATTGGGAAAACTACGAGCAGTGTTTC.